The next 18 T cell receptor beta chains were all read from a single sample in a study of blood T cell repertoires in COVID-19. Libraries were prepared by immunoSEQ multiplex PCR; TCRdb keeps only in-frame clonotypes and omits some of them. The table lists about 210,000 clones, roughly 84% of them singletons. Source material: peripheral blood. The receptors here all came from a woman aged 80 or over with COVID-19, enrolled during active disease.

The chain has TRBV3-1 (or the pseudogene TRBV3-2) and TRBJ1-2; the match to TRBD1 covers 7 bases. Germline trimming cut 7 bases from V and 5 bases from J; bases unmatched to any gene: 7. The CDR3 spans 13 residues. In germline, CDR1 is LGHDT, CDR2 YNNKEL (reference sequence). This chain's CDR3 is CASNYRGGYGYTF. Written as DNA, the CDR3 is TGTGCCAGCAACTACAGGGGTGGTTATGGCTACACCTTC.

The chain joins TRBV18 to TRBJ1-4; D not certain. The V end was cut by 3 bases, the J end by 0 bases, with 17 bases between. CDR1 and CDR2 (germline): KGHSH, LQKENI. This CDR3 is built from 18 residues. DNA of the CDR3: TGTGCCAGCTCACCCTTAGCTCCATCTGAGGCAACTAATGAAAAACTGTTTTTT. This sequence encodes CASSPLAPSEATNEKLFF.

This chain joins TRBV5-4 and TRBJ2-3; possible D gene TRBD1, 6 bases. CDR3 length: 14 residues. Trimming took 5 bases from V and 3 from J, leaving 13 bases between them. The germline gives CDR1 SGHNT, CDR2 YYREEE (reference sequence). CDR3 loop: CASSPNRDTDTQYF. CDR3 sequence (DNA): TGTGCCAGCAGTCCAAACAGGGATACAGATACGCAGTATTTT.

The chain carries TRBV7-9 and TRBJ2-4, with 11 bases lining up with TRBD1. Germline V gene sequence: CDR1 SEHNR, CDR2 FQNEAQ (reference sequence). The CDR3 spans 19 residues. Trimming at V came to 2 bases and at J to 0 bases, leaving 9 bases not matched to a gene. The CDR3 bases are TGTGCCAGCAGCTTATATGGGACAGGGGGAGTAAAAGCCAAAAACATTCAGTACTTC. This gives the protein CASSLYGTGGVKAKNIQYF.

The rearrangement links TRBV24-1 to TRBJ1-2, with 9 positions matching TRBD1. Unmatched junction bases numbered 12, after V lost 5 bases and J lost 3 bases. The CDR3 is 17 amino acids. Germline V gene sequence: CDR1 KGHDR, CDR2 SFDVKD. Here the CDR3 reads CATSGPVGTGKDYGYTF. In DNA, the CDR3 is TGTGCCACCAGTGGCCCGGTCGGGACAGGGAAGGACTATGGCTACACCTTC.

The V gene is TRBV3-1 (or the pseudogene TRBV3-2), the J gene TRBJ2-3, with TRBD1 identical over 7 bases. The CDR3 sequence is 18 residues long. CDR1 and CDR2 from the germline V gene are LGHDT and YNNKEL (reference sequence). V was pared by 4 bases and J by 2 bases, with 15 bases of the junction left unmatched. The CDR3 nucleotides are TGTGCCAGCAGCCGACCCCGGGACAGCACCTTTTTCACAGATACGCAGTATTTT. Its translation: CASSRPRDSTFFTDTQYF.

This rearrangement joins TRBV19 to TRBJ2-3; 7 nucleotides align to TRBD2. The CDR3 has 15 residues. In germline, CDR1 is LNHDA, CDR2 SQIVND (reference sequence). Trimming took 4 bases from V and 2 from J; bases not matched to a gene: 6. CDR3 amino acids: CASSSGGGATDTQYF. The CDR3 DNA is TGTGCCAGTAGTAGTGGCGGGGGTGCCACAGATACGCAGTATTTT.

This clone was seen more than once but under ten times. The rearrangement links TRBV10-2 to TRBJ1-1, with a weak D call TRBD1 (5 bases). Germline V gene lookup returns CDR1 WSHSY and CDR2 SAAADI. The CDR3 has 13 amino acids. Deletions cut 0 bases from V and 10 bases from J, with 12 bases between. DNA for the CDR3: TGCGCCAGCAGTGAGTCAGCCAGGGAGGGAGCTTTCTTT. Its protein is CASSESAREGAFF.

The chain recombines TRBV24-1 with TRBJ1-1; D not certain. V dropped 6 bases and J dropped 0 bases, with 10 bases sitting between them. The germline CDR1 and CDR2 sequences are KGHDR and SFDVKD. The CDR3 length is 14 residues. CDR3 sequence (DNA): TGTGCCACCAGTCGGGGAGGGTTGAACACTGAAGCTTTCTTT. This sequence encodes CATSRGGLNTEAFF.

This rearrangement joins TRBV7-9 to TRBJ1-2; a weak D match, TRBD1 (5 bases). CDR3 size: 16 residues. With 7 bases removed from V and 6 bases from J, the gap between germline ends came to 24 bases. CDR1 and CDR2 from the germline V gene are SEHNR and FQNEAQ (reference sequence). The CDR3 spells CASTLLILSTGDGYTF. CDR3 nucleotide sequence: TGTGCCAGCACTCTACTAATACTATCTACGGGGGATGGCTACACCTTC.

A remark on this clone: Distinct nucleotide sequences in the sample also encode this CDR3. CDR3 region: CASRSTGSYEQYF. CDR3 DNA sequence: TGTGCCAGCAGGTCGACAGGGAGCTACGAGCAGTACTTC. The chain carries TRBV12-3 or TRBV12-4 and TRBJ2-7, with TRBD1 matching 7 bases. CDR3 length equals 13 residues. V shed 6 bases and J 3 bases; nucleotides not matched to a gene: 5.

This chain joins TRBV6-2 or TRBV6-3 and TRBJ2-7; tentative D call: TRBD2 (5 bases). There are 13 residues in the CDR3. Germline CDR1 and CDR2: MNHEY and SVGEGT. Trimming took 0 bases from V and 6 from J, leaving 9 bases between them. The CDR3 loop reads CASSYSSAGEQYF. In DNA, the CDR3 is TGTGCCAGCAGTTACTCCTCGGCGGGCGAGCAGTACTTC.

This clone was picked up one time. CDR3 sequence reads: CASSNHRVGTEAFF. In DNA form, the CDR3 reads TGTGCCAGTAGTAACCACAGGGTTGGCACTGAAGCTTTCTTT. The rearrangement links TRBV19 to TRBJ1-1; D possibly corresponds to TRBD1 (6 bases). CDR1 and CDR2 (germline): LNHDA, SQIVND (reference sequence). V lost 4 bases to trimming and J lost 4 bases, with 13 bases between them. The CDR3 is 14 residues long.

V is TRBV19 and J is TRBJ2-2, with D maybe TRBD2 (6 bases). The V gene lost 4 bases and the J gene lost 4 bases, with 13 bases spanning the gap. This CDR3 is 15 amino acids long. The germline V gene has CDR1 LNHDA and CDR2 SQIVND (reference sequence). CDR3 residues: CASSTGTYSTGELFF. For the CDR3, the DNA is TGTGCCAGTAGTACCGGGACTTACTCCACCGGGGAGCTGTTTTTT.

The V gene is TRBV5-5, the J gene TRBJ1-2, with D possibly matching TRBD1 (5 bases). The CDR3 runs 15 residues. Looked up from germline, CDR1 is SGHKS and CDR2 is YYEKEE (reference sequence). Between the trimmed V and J ends, which lost 6 bases and 1 base, there was a span of 16 bases. This CDR3 is CASIPGGTFNYGYTF. CDR3 sequence (DNA): TGTGCCAGCATTCCCGGGGGGACTTTTAACTATGGCTACACCTTC.

The CDR3 DNA follows: TGCGCCAGCAGTTCCGGGACTAAAGAGACCCAGTACTTC. Its translation is CASSSGTKETQYF. The gene calls are TRBV5-1 and TRBJ2-5, with 7 bases matching TRBD2. J lost 3 bases, V lost 5 bases, and 4 bases had no gene match. The CDR3 consists of 13 residues. CDR1 and CDR2 (germline): SGHRS, YFSETQ.

The rearrangement links TRBV28 to TRBJ1-5; TRBD1 matches at 11 bases. Germline V CDR1 and CDR2: MDHEN, SYDVKM. This CDR3 region has 15 residues. The V and J ends lost 5 bases and 1 base, in that order; junction bases with no gene match: 1. The DNA of the CDR3 is TGTGCCAGCAGTGGGGACAGGGGGAGCAATCAGCCCCAGCATTTT. It specifies CASSGDRGSNQPQHF.

The chain combines TRBV2 with TRBJ1-2; 12 bases map to TRBD1. The V and J ends lost 5 bases and 4 bases, in that order; junction bases with no gene match: 5. Looked up from germline, CDR1 is SNHLY and CDR2 is FYNNEI. This CDR3 comprises 15 residues. The chain's CDR3 is CASSRGQGAIYGYTF. As DNA, the CDR3 is TGTGCCAGCAGTAGGGGACAGGGGGCCATCTATGGCTACACCTTC. The complete variable domain, with remaining parts taken from reference TRBV2 and TRBJ1-2, reads EPEVTQTPSHQVTQMGQEVILRCVPISNHLYFYWYRQILGQKVEFLVSFYNNEISEKSEIFDDQFSVERPDGSNFTLKIRSTKLEDSAMYFCASSRGQGAIYGYTFGSGTRLTVV.